The 22 T cell receptor beta chains listed next were all sequenced from one sample in a study of cytomegalovirus exposure and HLA in healthy donors. The PCR used 60 Vbeta and 13 Jbeta primers. TCRdb's table, derived via immunoSEQ multiplex PCR, lists solely in-frame clones and lacks some. There are 210,000 or so clones in the sample; around 81% occur only once, and 10% lies in the top ten. Specimen: PBMCs. These receptors all come from a woman aged 45-60 years in good health and CMV-seropositive.

The chain uses TRBV27 and TRBJ1-5; D remains unclear. The V and J ends lost 6 bases and 3 bases respectively, with 12 bases between them. This CDR3 is 14 amino acids long. Germline V gene sequence: CDR1 MNHEY, CDR2 SMNVEV (reference sequence). Here the CDR3 reads CASRPWRDNQPQHF. The CDR3 DNA reads TGTGCCAGCAGGCCTTGGAGGGACAATCAGCCCCAGCATTTT.

V is TRBV27 and J is TRBJ2-7; the D is unclear. Germline CDR1 MNHEY, CDR2 SMNVEV (reference sequence). V lost 3 bases and J 3 bases, leaving 9 bases between the germline ends. The CDR3 sequence is 13 residues long. In DNA, the CDR3 is TGTGCCAGCAGTTTTTCGATCGGCTACGAGCAGTACTTC. It codes for CASSFSIGYEQYF.

V is TRBV20-1 and J is TRBJ2-7; no clear D gene. V was pared by 3 bases and J by 5 bases, with 2 bases between. The CDR3 contains 9 residues. Germline loops: CDR1 DFQATT, CDR2 SNEGSKA (reference sequence). The CDR3 region has the DNA TGCAGTGCTAGCGACGAGCAGTACTTC. It is translated as CSASDEQYF.

V gene TRBV7-8 combines with J gene TRBJ1-6, with a tentative D call TRBD1 (5 bases). Trimming shortened V by 1 base and J by 7 bases, and 17 bases separated the two germline ends. The CDR3 has 17 residues. In germline, CDR1 is SGHVS, CDR2 FQNEAQ. This chain's CDR3 is CASSLDSLGGVNSPLHF. DNA for the CDR3: TGTGCCAGCAGCTTAGATTCGTTGGGAGGGGTCAATTCACCCCTCCACTTT.

This clone was detected a few times. The chain combines TRBV4-3 with TRBJ1-1; possible D gene TRBD1, 5 bases. The V gene lost 2 bases and the J gene lost 3 bases, with 10 bases spanning the gap. CDR1 and CDR2 (germline): LGHNA, YSLEER. The CDR3 has 14 amino acids. The CDR3: CASSQIQGYTEAFF. In DNA form, the CDR3 reads TGCGCCAGCAGCCAAATCCAGGGTTACACTGAAGCTTTCTTT.

The rearrangement uses TRBV27 and TRBJ1-4; unclear D gene. The CDR3 consists of 13 residues. Looked up from germline, CDR1 is MNHEY and CDR2 is SMNVEV (reference sequence). V was pared by 6 bases and J by 8 bases, with 13 bases between. Here the CDR3 reads CASREGIGEKLFF. The CDR3 bases are TGTGCCAGCAGGGAGGGTATCGGGGAAAAACTGTTTTTT.

The rearrangement uses TRBV5-4 and TRBJ1-5; the match to TRBD1 covers 11 bases. The germline CDR1 and CDR2 sequences are SGHNT and YYREEE (reference sequence). The CDR3 runs 17 residues. J lost 3 bases, V lost 4 bases, and 9 bases had no gene match. The CDR3 reads CASSRYRDRGDNQPQHF. DNA of the CDR3: TGTGCCAGCAGCCGTTACCGGGACAGGGGGGACAATCAGCCCCAGCATTTT.

A remark on this clone: Here the CDR3 omits its conserved ending phenylalanine or tryptophan, so a read error is the likely source. V and J are TRBV10-3 and TRBJ1-5; 10 bases fit TRBD1. Germline V CDR1 and CDR2: ENHRY, SYGVKD. The CDR3 is made up of 15 amino acids. V trimming: 4 bases; J trimming: 7 bases; junction bases outside the gene matches: 7. The CDR3 protein is CAISAGQGSLQPQHL. In DNA form, the CDR3 reads TGTGCCATCAGTGCGGGACAGGGGTCGTTACAGCCCCAGCATCTT.

V gene TRBV5-1 combines with J gene TRBJ1-2, with 8 bases matching TRBD1. J gave up 5 bases and V 3 bases, and 12 bases lay outside the gene matches. Per the germline V gene, CDR1 is SGHRS and CDR2 is YFSETQ. The CDR3 runs 16 residues. DNA of the CDR3: TGCGCCAGCAGCTGGACAGGGAGTGACCGACCTTATGGCTACACCTTC. The encoded protein is CASSWTGSDRPYGYTF.

The CDR3 region has the DNA TGTGCCAGCAGGACAAGCGGGGCGTTACACAATGAGCAGTTCTTC. It codes for CASRTSGALHNEQFF. The chain couples TRBV6-1 to TRBJ2-1; 7 nucleotides align to TRBD2. Germline V gene sequence: CDR1 MNHNS, CDR2 SASEGT. The V segment lost 6 bases and the J segment 5 bases; nucleotides outside the gene matches: 10. The CDR3 spans 15 residues.

The rearrangement uses TRBV11-2 and TRBJ1-4; 9 bases fit TRBD1. J lost 7 bases, V lost 5 bases, and 5 bases had no gene match. The germline CDR1 and CDR2 sequences are SGHAT and FQNNGV. The CDR3 length is 14 residues. The CDR3 DNA reads as TGTGCCAGCAGCCAGGGACAGGGAGGTGAAAAACTGTTTTTT. Its translation: CASSQGQGGEKLFF.

This chain uses TRBV9 with TRBJ1-3; D not resolved. This CDR3 region has 14 residues. Germline V gene lookup returns CDR1 SGDLS and CDR2 YYNGEE. V lost 3 bases to trimming and J lost 0 bases, with 7 bases between them. CDR3 sequence (DNA): TGTGCCAGCAGCGATAGATACTCTGGAAACACCATATATTTT. It yields the protein CASSDRYSGNTIYF.

J is TRBJ2-5 and V is TRBV15; D perhaps matches TRBD1 (6 bases). The DNA end lines up better with TRBJ2-7; the J call may be wrong. Germline-derived CDR1 and CDR2 are LNHNV and YYDKDF (reference sequence). The CDR3 runs to 15 residues. The CDR3 coding sequence is TGTGCCACCAGCAGAGCTAGGGACAACTCCTACGAGCAGTACTTC. Translating it yields CATSRARDNSYEQYF.

The J gene is TRBJ2-7, the V gene TRBV6-5; 11 bases line up with TRBD1. V gave up 5 bases and J gave up 1 base; unmatched junction bases: 1. The length of the CDR3 is 14 residues. Germline CDR1 MNHEY, CDR2 SVGAGI. CDR3 nucleotides: TGTGCCAGCAGTAGGGACAGGGGGTCCTACGAGCAGTACTTC. Protein: CASSRDRGSYEQYF.

The chain carries TRBV7-9 and TRBJ2-2; D possibly corresponds to TRBD1 (6 bases). The CDR3 sequence is 15 residues long. In germline, CDR1 is SEHNR, CDR2 FQNEAQ (reference sequence). Trimming took 1 base from V and 7 from J, leaving 13 bases between them. CDR3 protein: CASSLEGTMSGELFF. The CDR3 bases are TGTGCCAGCAGCTTAGAGGGGACAATGAGCGGGGAGCTGTTTTTT.

The chain links TRBV5-1 to TRBJ2-5; 9 nucleotides agree with TRBD2. V lost 3 bases to trimming and J lost 5 bases; unmatched junction nucleotides: 8. Germline CDR1 SGHRS, CDR2 YFSETQ. The CDR3 loop spans 15 amino acids. Here the CDR3 DNA reads TGCGCCAGCAGCTCCCAAAGCGGGGGGATGGAGACCCAGTACTTC. This encodes CASSSQSGGMETQYF.

V and J are TRBV2 and TRBJ2-5; 8 nucleotides align to TRBD2. This CDR3 contains 15 residues. The V and J ends lost 5 bases and 5 bases, in that order; junction bases with no gene match: 10. Germline CDR1 is SNHLY and CDR2 is FYNNEI. The CDR3 sequence: CASSRAGTRGETQYF. The DNA of the CDR3 is TGTGCCAGCAGTAGAGCCGGGACTAGAGGGGAGACCCAGTACTTC.

The J gene is TRBJ2-3, the V gene TRBV13, with D unresolved. Trimming shortened V by 4 bases and J by 6 bases, and 14 bases separated the two germline ends. Germline CDR1 and CDR2: PRHDT and FYEKMQ (reference sequence). The CDR3 runs 14 residues. The CDR3 DNA reads as TGTGCCAGCAGCTGGGCTCCCCACGAGGATACGCAGTATTTT. This translates into CASSWAPHEDTQYF.

The table lists this clone with a count of one. The rearrangement joins TRBV25-1 to TRBJ1-2, with D unresolved. Germline CDR1 MGHDK, CDR2 SYGVNS. The CDR3 has 18 amino acids. V was pared by 4 bases and J by 3 bases, with 24 bases between. The CDR3 region is CASSGHINPRTGYYGYTF. For the CDR3, the DNA is TGTGCCAGCAGTGGACATATAAACCCGCGAACCGGCTACTATGGCTACACCTTC.

The CDR3 spells CASKGIPGELFF. The CDR3 bases are TGTGCCAGCAAGGGGATTCCCGGGGAGCTGTTTTTT. This sequence joins TRBV6-1 and TRBJ2-2; perhaps TRBD1 as D (5 bases). CDR1 MNHNS and CDR2 SASEGT come from the germline V gene. The V end was cut by 7 bases, the J end by 6 bases, with 9 bases between. The CDR3 length is 12 residues.

Notes on this clone: Other nucleotide sequences in the sample specify the same CDR3. The chain is built from TRBV10-1 and TRBJ2-5, with 8 positions matching TRBD1. The CDR3 runs to 13 residues. With V trimmed by 4 bases and J by 5 bases, 3 bases remained unmatched. Germline lookup yields CDR1 WNHNN and CDR2 SYGVQD (reference sequence). The CDR3 reads CASSAGGGETQYF. As DNA, the CDR3 is TGCGCCAGCAGTGCAGGGGGCGGGGAGACCCAGTACTTC.

The chain has TRBV5-6 and TRBJ2-5; D is unclear. V lost 0 bases and J 7 bases, leaving 13 bases between the germline ends. CDR3 length equals 14 residues. Germline V gives CDR1 SGHDT, CDR2 YYEEEE. The CDR3 here is CASSLGNRGSTQYF. CDR3 nucleotides: TGTGCCAGCAGCTTGGGCAATCGCGGATCGACCCAGTACTTC. The full variable domain, its missing parts supplied by reference TRBV5-6 and TRBJ2-5, is DAGVTQSPTHLIKTRGQQVTLRCSPKSGHDTVSWYQQALGQGPQFIFQYYEEEERQRGNFPDRFSGHQFPNYSSELNVNALLLGDSALYLCASSLGNRGSTQYFGPGTRLLVL.